Given below is one T cell receptor (beta chain) in context. As yet, its antigen is unknown. Repertoires were generated with immunoSEQ multiplex PCR, while TCRdb's copy carries only in-frame clones and drops some. Of tens of thousands of clones in the sample, roughly 72% are singletons; the top ten hold about 11%. Patients in the study, people with chemo-refractory metastatic non-small-cell lung cancer, received focal radiation plus ipilimumab CTLA-4 blockade. The sample originates from a study of radiotherapy plus CTLA-4 blockade in lung cancer. Study-level points and caveats: Blood-borne expansion of tumor-derived TCR clones followed radiotherapy plus ipilimumab. The best predictor of response was reported to be early blood T cell clone dynamics, with interferon-beta.

Germline V lookup: CDR1 SGHRS, CDR2 YFSETQ. This CDR3 has 15 amino acids. V was clipped by 2 bases and J by 6 bases, with 15 bases between them. The V gene is TRBV5-1, the J gene TRBJ2-1, with D tentatively TRBD2 (6 bases). This sample comprised peripheral blood, obtained from a patient treated with radiotherapy plus ipilimumab. The receptor was isolated from a human donor with non-small cell lung cancer who had stable disease on radiotherapy plus ipilimumab. The CDR3, as DNA: TGCGCCAGCAGCTTACTCTCCATCGGGGGCAATGAGCAGTTCTTC. This gives the protein CASSLLSIGGNEQFF. The full variable domain, rest sourced from reference TRBV5-1 and TRBJ2-1, is KAGVTQTPRYLIKTRGQQVTLSCSPISGHRSVSWYQQTPGQGLQFLFEYFSETQRNKGNFPGRFSGRQFSNSRSEMNVSTLELGDSALYLCASSLLSIGGNEQFFGPGTRLTVL.